Included here is one T cell receptor beta chain sequence, with context. Its target is not known. This sample is drawn from a study of monozygotic twins with inflammatory bowel disease. This CDR3 region has 12 residues. Germline V gene data show CDR1 as SGHAT and CDR2 as FQNNGV. In preparing each TCR library, 3,000 to 4,000 ng of total RNA was used. The UMIs contained a 6-nucleotide sample barcode. They were added by template switching during cDNA synthesis. From its re-call of the 5' RACE reads, TCRdb lists each CDR3 protein once, without DNA. Here the sample table reports 300,000 to 350,000 distinct CDR3 sequences. Study-wide findings and caveats: The sharing of clonotypes with others was lower in IBD patients than in healthy twins, especially with disease activity.

The material sequenced was blood. The chain carries TRBV11-2 and TRBJ2-3; no DNA is available, so the TRBD2 call from TCRdb remains unchecked. This receptor was identified in a human donor with ulcerative colitis or Crohn's disease, or a healthy co-twin of an affected twin (not recorded which). CDR3 in amino acids: CASSALTDTQYF.